Listed below are T cell receptor beta chains from one sample, sequenced in a study of T cells expressing NK-cell markers. Reprocessing the 5' RACE reads, TCRdb reports a single entry for every CDR3 protein and omits DNA. This sample contains some 300,000 distinct CDR3 sequences. The specimen sequenced was blood T cells: a sorted CD56 or NKG2C T cell subset, CD4+ or CD8+ T cells, or bulk PBMC T cells (not recorded which). These receptors were taken from a man in his late teens or twenties in good health. Each CDR3 is given with its conserved first and last residue.

TRBJ2-5,TRBV20-1,CSARPRGGETQYF
TRBJ2-5,TRBV5-4,CASTERRVGQETQYF
TRBJ1-1,TRBV7-2,CASSPLRRRMAFF
TRBJ2-1,TRBV11-2,CASSLAVISNEQFF
TRBJ2-3,TRBV7-9,CASSPAGGTQYF
TRBJ2-7,TRBV11-2,CASSSGTGTYEQYF
TRBJ2-1,TRBV12-3/TRBV12-4,CASSLGDIGHEQFF
TRBJ2-3,TRBV6-1,CASSEGSGATDTQYF
TRBJ2-1,TRBV20-1,CSASSGPPNEQFF
TRBJ1-2,TRBV12-3/TRBV12-4,CASSFPGSGYTF
TRBJ1-5,TRBV12-3/TRBV12-4,CASSLMTESQPQHF
TRBJ2-7,TRBV27,CASSWGGPAPKQYF
TRBJ2-1,TRBV20-1,CSAGAGTPSNEQFF
TRBJ1-4,TRBV5-1,CASSRGTGAEKLFF
TRBJ2-6,TRBV12-3/TRBV12-4,CASSPSRTAGANVLTF
TRBJ2-1,TRBV18,CASSTTSRNEQFF
TRBJ2-1,TRBV6-5,CASRRSYNEQFF
TRBJ2-1,TRBV27,CASVTPGAGRQRNEQFF
TRBJ2-2,TRBV27,CASSYQTGPGELFF
TRBJ2-1,TRBV6-1,CASSPRGEINEQFF
TRBJ2-1,TRBV6-4,CASSRFSTSGPSSYNEQFF
TRBJ2-5,TRBV11-2,CASSFPGGIQETQYF
TRBJ2-6,TRBV10-3,CAISESVNVLTF
TRBJ1-2,TRBV3-1,CASSQEGVGGYTF
TRBJ2-3,TRBV20-1,CSASQAGGLENTDTQYF
TRBJ1-4,TRBV28,CASSLDRAPANEKLFF
TRBJ1-5,TRBV20-1,CSASVKKGVYNQPQHF
TRBJ2-2,TRBV12-3/TRBV12-4,CASIPGLRGELFF
TRBJ2-5,TRBV5-6,CASSSFQLKTQYF
TRBJ2-7,TRBV7-2,CASSRPGTSVNEQYF
TRBJ2-1,TRBV5-1,CASSPSGSSLNEQFF
TRBJ2-3,TRBV5-1,CASTHENTDTQYF
TRBJ1-1,TRBV5-5,CASSLAPAMNTEAFF
TRBJ1-5,TRBV12-3/TRBV12-4,CASSRLRVNQPQHF
TRBJ1-4,TRBV29-1,CSVAGTNEKLFF
TRBJ2-7,TRBV4-2,CASSFVGTGGYEQYF
TRBJ1-1,TRBV6-5,CASSSKGRLNTEAFF
TRBJ2-5,TRBV7-6,CASRRDVEETQYF
TRBJ1-1,TRBV29-1,CSVERLEGEAFF
TRBJ2-1,TRBV20-1,CSASINSYNEQFF
TRBJ2-1,TRBV20-1,CSAWTSGNSYNEQFF
TRBJ2-6,TRBV7-6,CASGGTSGANVLTF
TRBJ2-3,TRBV12-3/TRBV12-4,CASARDSGIGGTDTQYF
TRBJ1-1,TRBV15,CATSREPPTEAFF
TRBJ2-6,TRBV12-3/TRBV12-4,CASSLIFSGAISGANVLTF
TRBJ2-1,TRBV29-1,CSVRGLAGIGQFF
TRBJ1-5,TRBV29-1,CSVDTGQNQPQHF
TRBJ1-6,TRBV12-3/TRBV12-4,CASSNTISSYNSPLHF
TRBJ2-2,TRBV20-1,CSAPSAFSTGELFF
TRBJ1-6,TRBV14,CASKKDPGSPLHF
TRBJ2-1,TRBV6-2/TRBV6-3,CASSYSGEQFF
TRBJ2-3,TRBV6-4,CASSDGRGQGISGSQYF
TRBJ1-2,TRBV5-1,CASSQPGVAGYTF
TRBJ2-1,TRBV20-1,CSARRRDSLYNEQFF
TRBJ2-7,TRBV18,CASSHTGDYLSSYEQYF
TRBJ2-7,TRBV6-5,CASSRTGTSSREQYF
TRBJ2-3,TRBV5-1,CASSLGPRASTDTQYF
TRBJ1-2,TRBV12-3/TRBV12-4,CASGPHGGYTF